This T cell receptor beta chain originates from a study of chemoradiotherapy in HPV16-positive cancers. Across the study: Candidate HPV-specific T-cell clones and common TCR motifs came from functional assays in a couple of HPV16-positive patients. Study-wide results and caveats: HPV-responsive T-cell expansion during chemoradiotherapy was linked to improved recurrence-free survival in HPV16-positive patients. Functional assays defining HPV-specific T cells used only a couple of HPV16-positive patients.

Over chemoradiotherapy, repertoires were sampled more than once. Profiling relied on immunoSEQ multiplex PCR, and the TCRdb table lists in-frame clones only, not all of them. The sample lists some 2,000 clones; about 90% were seen once. As regards this clone: What it binds is not known.

Germline V gene sequence: CDR1 SEHNR, CDR2 FQNEAQ (reference sequence). This CDR3 has 14 amino acids. Trimming cost V 5 bases and J 10 bases, with 15 bases left between them. The source was tumor tissue, collected from a patient who underwent chemoradiotherapy. The origin of this receptor is a human donor with HPV-associated anogenital cancer. This chain links TRBV7-9 with TRBJ1-6; D is perhaps TRBD1 (5 bases). The CDR3 nucleotides read TGTGCCAGCAGCCAGGCCCATGGGGGGTCACCCCTCCACTTT. As protein: CASSQAHGGSPLHF.